A single sample gave rise to the 3 T cell receptor beta chains below, sequenced in a study of CD4 T cells in relation to SARS-CoV-2 and coronaviruses. Unexposed donor CD4+ T cells date from about 2011-2018, before the COVID-19 pandemic. The cells were cultured for under 13 days before CD4+ T cells were isolated. The data were produced by immunoSEQ multiplex PCR, yet TCRdb's version contains in-frame clones alone and is incomplete. The data contain some 21,000 clones, 74% of them singletons. No antigens are known for them. Sequenced: CD4+ T cells from PBMCs, cultured in vitro. Every receptor here comes from a human donor in good health.

A single count supports this clone. The chain has TRBV30 and TRBJ1-6; D might be TRBD1 (5 bases). Germline CDR1 reads GTSNPN; CDR2 reads SVGIG (reference sequence). The V and J ends lost 0 bases and 7 bases respectively, with 13 bases between them. The CDR3 loop spans 15 amino acids. The CDR3 loop reads CAWSVSRVVNSPLHF. The CDR3 bases are TGTGCCTGGAGTGTTTCCAGGGTGGTCAATTCACCCCTCCACTTT.

This clone was seen once. V gene TRBV27 combines with J gene TRBJ2-7; 11 bases fit TRBD1. Germline V gene lookup returns CDR1 MNHEY and CDR2 SMNVEV (reference sequence). Trimming took 0 bases from V and 3 from J; bases not matched to a gene: 7. The CDR3 covers 17 residues. The CDR3 here is CASSLSRGQGDIYEQYF. The CDR3, as DNA: TGTGCCAGCAGTTTATCGAGGGGACAGGGGGATATCTACGAGCAGTACTTC.

Only a few counts were recorded for this clone. V is TRBV24-1 and J is TRBJ1-1; D is unresolved. The CDR3 length is 13 residues. Between the trimmed V and J ends, which lost 5 bases and 4 bases, there was a span of 10 bases. Germline CDR1 KGHDR, CDR2 SFDVKD. CDR3 bases: TGTGCCACCAGTGGAGCATGGGGCACTGAAGCTTTCTTT. Protein: CATSGAWGTEAFF.